These T cell receptor beta chains were read from a single sample in a study of T cells in Graves' hyperthyroidism and ophthalmopathy. TCRdb reanalysed the multiplex PCR reads using MiXCR and keeps one entry per CDR3 protein. The sample consists of approximately 430,000 distinct CDR3 sequences, roughly 14% of them appearing once. The sample was blood. These TCRs come from a man aged 18 to 30 with Graves' ophthalmopathy. The CDR3 runs from the conserved cysteine through the conserved F or W.

CDR3 length: 13; V gene: TRBV2; CDR3 protein: CASSEAGTDTQYF
CDR3 length: 18; V gene: TRBV11-2; CDR3 protein: CASSLRAGVGASAYEQYF
CDR3 length: 13; V gene: TRBV4-1; CDR3 protein: CASSQGTGGELFF
CDR3 length: 12; V gene: TRBV5-4; CDR3 protein: CASSHDYAQRFF
CDR3 length: 14; V gene: TRBV19; CDR3 protein: CASSKDSFYNEQFF
CDR3 length: 14; V gene: TRBV4-1; CDR3 protein: CASSHSQGSTEAFF
CDR3 length: 15; V gene: TRBV3-1; CDR3 protein: CASSPAWPTTGELFF
CDR3 length: 13; V gene: TRBV30; CDR3 protein: CAWPPGQGDTIYF
CDR3 length: 14; V gene: TRBV20-1; CDR3 protein: CSVLRGPAKNIQYF
CDR3 length: 13; V gene: TRBV12-3/TRBV12-4; CDR3 protein: CASSFGVGFGYTF
CDR3 length: 17; V gene: TRBV4-2; CDR3 protein: CASSQVPPYRGGYGYTF
CDR3 length: 15; V gene: TRBV19; CDR3 protein: CASSIGGTNTGELFF
CDR3 length: 14; V gene: TRBV12-3/TRBV12-4; CDR3 protein: CASSLGGVRNEQFF
CDR3 length: 14; V gene: TRBV28; CDR3 protein: CASSAGQEDETQYF
CDR3 length: 13; V gene: TRBV10-1; CDR3 protein: CASRPGGGNEQFF
CDR3 length: 15; V gene: TRBV30; CDR3 protein: CAWSPVDRANYGYTF
CDR3 length: 15; V gene: TRBV6-5; CDR3 protein: CASSYTDRDYNEQFF
CDR3 length: 16; V gene: TRBV6-1; CDR3 protein: CASRSGQGVNTGELFF
CDR3 length: 16; V gene: TRBV7-8; CDR3 protein: CASSLLVGEWSNEQFF
CDR3 length: 13; V gene: TRBV3-1; CDR3 protein: CASQRQGNTEAFF
CDR3 length: 14; V gene: TRBV29-1; CDR3 protein: CSVGTSGDTDTQYF
CDR3 length: 11; V gene: TRBV29-1; CDR3 protein: CSVEASYEQYF
CDR3 length: 13; V gene: TRBV7-6; CDR3 protein: CASRTSGGETQYF
CDR3 length: 18; V gene: TRBV11-1; CDR3 protein: CASSLALERGPSTDTQYF
CDR3 length: 15; V gene: TRBV2; CDR3 protein: CASSGGVISTDTQYF
CDR3 length: 17; V gene: TRBV5-4; CDR3 protein: CASSLRLAGGVTDTQYF
CDR3 length: 13; V gene: TRBV10-3; CDR3 protein: CAISESEPQPQHF
CDR3 length: 14; V gene: TRBV11-3; CDR3 protein: CASSLRIQQETQYF
CDR3 length: 14; V gene: TRBV30; CDR3 protein: CAVQKDTGFASLHF
CDR3 length: 13; V gene: TRBV12-5; CDR3 protein: CASGYGGNTEAFF
CDR3 length: 16; V gene: TRBV4-1; CDR3 protein: CASSHLTGGDSYEQYF
CDR3 length: 15; V gene: TRBV6-1; CDR3 protein: CASSSGLADRLGQYF
CDR3 length: 15; V gene: TRBV7-9; CDR3 protein: CASSDKGRRGTEAFF
CDR3 length: 17; V gene: TRBV7-2; CDR3 protein: CASSSGGRALSINEQFF
CDR3 length: 17; V gene: TRBV20-1; CDR3 protein: CSASGEGLAGGRGEQFF
CDR3 length: 15; V gene: TRBV12-3/TRBV12-4; CDR3 protein: CASRFAGGETQGYTF
CDR3 length: 14; V gene: TRBV6-2/TRBV6-3; CDR3 protein: CASSYRLVVETQYF
CDR3 length: 15; V gene: TRBV6-2/TRBV6-3; CDR3 protein: CASSSGPGTPNEQFF
CDR3 length: 11; V gene: TRBV27; CDR3 protein: CASSFADTQYF
CDR3 length: 16; V gene: TRBV11-2; CDR3 protein: CASSLGYRDANYGYTF
CDR3 length: 15; V gene: TRBV2; CDR3 protein: CASSEATVTRYEQYF